Listed here are 11 T cell receptor beta chains from one sample, sequenced in a study of blood T cell repertoires in COVID-19. The assay was immunoSEQ multiplex PCR, and TCRdb's table has in-frame clones only and misses some. The sample contains around 150,000 clones, around nine tenths of which appear only once. The material sequenced was peripheral blood. These receptors came from a woman aged 70-85 years with COVID-19, enrolled during active disease.

The genes are TRBV30 and TRBJ2-5; TRBD2 matches 10 bases. CDR3 length: 14 residues. Trimming removed 6 bases from V and 5 bases from J; junction bases left unmatched: 9. CDR1 is GTSNPN and CDR2 is SVGIG in the germline V gene (reference sequence). The CDR3 DNA is TGTGCCTGCGCCATAGCGGGGGGTTACGAGACCCAGTACTTC. Its protein is CACAIAGGYETQYF.

The J gene is TRBJ2-3, the V gene TRBV5-1; D unclear. Trimming took 0 bases from V and 0 from J, leaving 11 bases between them. The length of the CDR3 is 16 residues. Germline-derived CDR1 and CDR2 are SGHRS and YFSETQ. CDR3 in DNA: TGCGCCAGCAGCTTGGGAACGCTGACTAGCACAGATACGCAGTATTTT. It specifies CASSLGTLTSTDTQYF.

This chain uses TRBV10-3 with TRBJ1-3, with D unresolved. The CDR3 is 13 residues long. V was clipped by 2 bases and J by 5 bases, with 7 bases between them. Germline CDR1 and CDR2: ENHRY and SYGVKD. CDR3 DNA: TGTGCCATCAGTGAGACAGACCGAAACACCATATATTTT. It translates to CAISETDRNTIYF.

The J gene is TRBJ2-7, the V gene TRBV14, with D tentatively TRBD1 (5 bases). Looked up from germline, CDR1 is SGHDN and CDR2 is FVKESK. The CDR3 is made up of 15 amino acids. Trimming left V 3 bases short and J 0 bases short, with 12 bases between. CDR3 sequence reads: CASSHRTKSSYEQYF. The CDR3 DNA is TGTGCCAGCAGCCACAGGACAAAGAGCTCCTACGAGCAGTACTTC.

J is TRBJ1-2 and V is TRBV28, with a tentative D call TRBD1 (6 bases). The V gene's germline CDR1 is MDHEN and CDR2 SYDVKM. CDR3 length: 15 amino acids. V shed 3 bases and J shed 5 bases, with 16 bases lying between them. CDR3 sequence: CASSLGGAQKYGYTF. In DNA form, the CDR3 reads TGTGCCAGCAGTTTGGGGGGGGCGCAGAAGTATGGCTACACCTTC.

V and J are TRBV5-4 and TRBJ2-2; 12 bases agree with TRBD1. Germline assignment: CDR1 SGHNT and CDR2 YYREEE (reference sequence). V shed 3 bases and J 5 bases; nucleotides not matched to a gene: 5. The length of the CDR3 is 16 residues. CDR3 nucleotides: TGTGCCAGCAGCTCCGGGACAGGGGGCGCAACCGGGGAGCTGTTTTTT. Protein product: CASSSGTGGATGELFF. The full variable domain, in which reference TRBV5-4 and TRBJ2-2 provide the parts outside the CDR3, is ETGVTQSPTHLIKTRGQQVTLRCSSQSGHNTVSWYQQALGQGPQFIFQYYREEENGRGNFPPRFSGLQFPNYSSELNVNALELDDSALYLCASSSGTGGATGELFFGEGSRLTVL.

V is TRBV7-2 and J is TRBJ1-2, with D tentatively TRBD1 (6 bases). Germline lookup yields CDR1 SGHTA and CDR2 FQGNSA. Between the trimmed V and J ends, which lost 5 bases and 2 bases, there was a span of 21 bases. This CDR3 spans 17 amino acids. CDR3 bases: TGTGCCAGCAGCCCCCCCGGGGGGGGCCGGACCAACTATGGCTACACCTTC. This encodes CASSPPGGGRTNYGYTF.

The chain recombines TRBV28 with TRBJ1-2; 9 bases line up with TRBD1. The ends lost 7 bases at V and 0 bases at J; junction bases unmatched: 3. The CDR3 is 14 residues long. CDR1 and CDR2 from the germline V gene are MDHEN and SYDVKM. The CDR3 here is CASIGTGTNYGYTF. For the CDR3, the DNA is TGTGCCAGCATCGGGACAGGGACTAACTATGGCTACACCTTC.

The CDR3 protein is CSASQQGLRETQYF. In DNA form, the CDR3 reads TGCAGTGCTAGTCAGCAGGGGTTGCGAGAGACCCAGTACTTC. The chain carries TRBV20-1 and TRBJ2-5, with TRBD1 as a possible D gene (6 bases). This CDR3 has 14 amino acids. Germline CDR1 and CDR2: DFQATT and SNEGSKA (reference sequence). Deletions cut 3 bases from V and 4 bases from J, with 15 bases between.

The chain couples TRBV6-5 to TRBJ1-1; 9 nucleotides line up with TRBD1. CDR3 length: 14 residues. Per germline, CDR1 MNHEY and CDR2 SVGAGI. With V trimmed by 7 bases and J by 7 bases, 10 bases remained unmatched. The CDR3 DNA sequence: TGTGCCAGCATTACAACAGGGGGCTTGGGTGAAGCTTTCTTT. Residues: CASITTGGLGEAFF.

This clone was counted once. The chain employs TRBV30 and TRBJ2-3; possible D gene TRBD2, 5 bases. CDR1 is GTSNPN, CDR2 SVGIG, per germline (reference sequence). The CDR3 totals 14 residues. V dropped 5 bases and J dropped 10 bases, with 22 bases sitting between them. The CDR3 spells CAWRRLAWDESQYF. CDR3 coding DNA: TGTGCCTGGCGTCGGCTAGCCTGGGATGAATCGCAGTATTTT.